Here is one T cell receptor beta chain with its context. As yet, its antigen is unknown. The source of the sample is a study of blood T cells in healthy people across ages. Overall study context: With template switching, about one barcoded beta molecule was captured per two T cells. Study-wide results and limits: A greater number of naive CD4+ cells and higher diversity distinguished long-lived donors from aged donors. Because donor CMV status was unknown, expanded clonotype changes were possibly confounded.

Next came a second PCR, run for 7 to 11 cycles, which used a sample-barcoded 5' primer along with a J-beta primer mix. A template-switch adaptor that had 12 random nucleotides put a tag on each cDNA molecule. TCRdb re-called the 5' RACE reads through MiXCR, storing one row per CDR3 protein. The sample contains 1.5 million to 1.8 million distinct CDR3 sequences, 35% to 45% of which appear only once. This CDR3 has 16 residues. J was trimmed by 6 bases and V by 5 bases; bases with no gene match: 10. CDR1 is SGHAT, CDR2 FQDESV, per germline (reference sequence). The clonotype was recovered from a woman aged 18-35 years in good health. The V gene is TRBV11-1, the J gene TRBJ1-6; 7 nucleotides match TRBD1. The sequenced sample consisted of blood. The CDR3 sequence is CASSRDREIFNSPLHF. The CDR3, as DNA: TGTGCCAGCAGCCGAGACAGGGAGATCTTTAATTCACCCCTCCACTTT.